The text below deals with one T cell receptor beta chain. Trimming stripped 1 base from V and 4 bases from J, with 11 bases between. CDR3 length equals 15 residues. Looked up from germline, CDR1 is MNHNS and CDR2 is SASEGT. This sample is drawn from a study of T cell responses to AZD1222 COVID-19 vaccine. TCRdb's table, derived via immunoSEQ multiplex PCR, lists solely in-frame clones and lacks some. Altogether some 150,000 clones are present, 92% being singletons, with the ten largest covering 3% to 4%. Sequencing was performed on peripheral blood, taken 28 days after the second AZD1222 dose. The receptor's source is an adult who received the AZD1222 COVID-19 vaccine. The rearrangement uses TRBV6-1 and TRBJ2-1; D perhaps matches TRBD2 (5 bases). CDR3 protein: CASSEGDSEYNEQFF. In DNA form, the CDR3 reads TGTGCCAGCAGTGAAGGAGATAGCGAGTACAATGAGCAGTTCTTC.